These T cell receptor beta chains were read from a single sample in a study of CD8 T cells in Susac syndrome. TCRdb itself ran the immunoSEQ multiplex PCR reads through MiXCR, one entry per CDR3 protein. This sample has about 200,000 distinct CDR3 sequences, with just under 95% found just once. The specimen was CD4+ T cells from PBMCs. These receptors were collected from a human donor with multiple sclerosis. Both conserved end residues are part of each CDR3. The D gene is left open where the match is weak.

TRBV5-4	TRBJ2-2	.	CASSVNRVPGELFF
TRBV5-6	TRBJ1-1	.	CASSLSAREVTEAFF
TRBV9	TRBJ2-7	TRBD1	CASSQGQGETYEQYF
TRBV30	TRBJ2-5	.	CAWTAVSVQETQYF
TRBV30	TRBJ1-1	.	CAWVPPGGTEAFF
TRBV20-1	TRBJ2-1	TRBD1	CSARTGPNTPGFF
TRBV20-1	TRBJ2-5	TRBD2	CSAKGLEETQYF
TRBV3-1	TRBJ1-1	TRBD1	CASSQEKVRGRAEAFF
TRBV2	TRBJ1-1	.	CASSVRGGTEAFF
TRBV6-5	TRBJ1-1	TRBD1	CASSVTGTGNTEAFF
TRBV24-1	TRBJ2-5	.	CATSDTGQPGAQYF
TRBV7-2	TRBJ1-6	TRBD1	CASSSQGASSPLHF
TRBV29-1	TRBJ2-5	.	CSVPLGQVQETQYF